Listed below are T cell receptor beta chains from one sample, sequenced in a study of cytomegalovirus exposure and HLA in healthy donors. Produced via immunoSEQ multiplex PCR; TCRdb's table is partial and in-frame only. The sample records 150,000 to 200,000 clones, roughly 68% being singletons. The sequencing sample was made of PBMCs. These receptors were taken from a woman aged 25 to 39 in good health and CMV-seronegative. Both conserved end residues are trimmed from each CDR3.

v_call: TRBV11-2; j_call: TRBJ1-3; cdr3_length: 12; cdr3_aa: ASSLGGGGNTIY
v_call: TRBV5-1; j_call: TRBJ2-7; cdr3_length: 12; cdr3_aa: ASSFDYRGYEQY
v_call: TRBV4-1; j_call: TRBJ1-2; cdr3_length: 12; cdr3_aa: ASSQETGSYGYT
v_call: TRBV2; j_call: TRBJ2-1; cdr3_length: 11; cdr3_aa: ASRGTSFNEQF
v_call: TRBV6-1; j_call: TRBJ2-7; cdr3_length: 13; cdr3_aa: ASSGRDRGSYEQY
v_call: TRBV11-2; j_call: TRBJ2-2; cdr3_length: 14; cdr3_aa: ASSLAGQANTGELF
v_call: TRBV6-6; j_call: TRBJ1-4; cdr3_length: 14; cdr3_aa: ASRIGGIKTDEKLF
v_call: TRBV23-1; j_call: .; cdr3_length: 14; cdr3_aa: ASSQASGKKGYEQY
v_call: TRBV10-3; j_call: TRBJ2-2; cdr3_length: 12; cdr3_aa: AISGTSGTGELF
v_call: TRBV19; j_call: TRBJ1-3; cdr3_length: 12; cdr3_aa: ASSIADSGNTIY
v_call: TRBV29-1; j_call: TRBJ1-1; cdr3_length: 12; cdr3_aa: SVGGRGRWTEAF
v_call: TRBV7-2; j_call: TRBJ1-1; cdr3_length: 11; cdr3_aa: ASSLGRNTEAF
v_call: TRBV18; j_call: TRBJ1-2; cdr3_length: 13; cdr3_aa: ASSPVTGGELGYT
v_call: TRBV6-4; j_call: TRBJ2-1; cdr3_length: 12; cdr3_aa: ASRRLAGVHEQF
v_call: TRBV5-5; j_call: TRBJ2-1; cdr3_length: 12; cdr3_aa: ASSLDLLYNEQF
v_call: TRBV2; j_call: TRBJ2-1; cdr3_length: 10; cdr3_aa: ASRTGYNEQF
v_call: TRBV9; j_call: TRBJ2-7; cdr3_length: 11; cdr3_aa: ASSVGSSYEQY
v_call: TRBV5-6; j_call: TRBJ1-2; cdr3_length: 11; cdr3_aa: ASSLAGGDGYT
v_call: TRBV4-2; j_call: TRBJ1-1; cdr3_length: 12; cdr3_aa: ASSRQGMNTEAF
v_call: TRBV7-3; j_call: TRBJ2-5; cdr3_length: 13; cdr3_aa: ASSSSAGAGETQY
v_call: TRBV4-2; j_call: TRBJ2-5; cdr3_length: 12; cdr3_aa: ASSQAGGRETQY
v_call: TRBV2; j_call: TRBJ2-7; cdr3_length: 12; cdr3_aa: ASSRQGRFYEQY
v_call: TRBV5-4; j_call: TRBJ1-3; cdr3_length: 15; cdr3_aa: ASSLAAGQISGNTIY
v_call: TRBV12-5; j_call: TRBJ2-7; cdr3_length: 11; cdr3_aa: ASGDRVGYEQY
v_call: TRBV7-2; j_call: TRBJ1-1; cdr3_length: 13; cdr3_aa: ASSLLPGRDTEAF
v_call: TRBV13; j_call: TRBJ2-7; cdr3_length: 12; cdr3_aa: ASSSNRGGYEQY